A single sample gave rise to the 27 T cell receptor beta chains below, sequenced in a study of OX40 agonist ivuxolimab in advanced cancers. Profiling relied on immunoSEQ multiplex PCR, and the TCRdb table lists in-frame clones only, not all of them. The data show tens of thousands of clones, with around 86% seen just once and roughly 3% held by the top ten. Sequenced material: CD4+ or CD8+ T cells sorted from blood, taken in a trial of the OX40 agonist ivuxolimab. These receptors all stem from an adult with an advanced solid tumor such as melanoma, head and neck, liver or kidney cancer.

V usage is TRBV19 and J usage is TRBJ2-1; 7 bases line up with TRBD2. With 7 bases clipped from V and 2 bases from J, the junction kept 5 bases outside the gene matches. The CDR3 has 14 amino acids. The germline V gene encodes CDR1 LNHDA and CDR2 SQIVND (reference sequence). CDR3 nucleotides: TGTGCCAGTACCCCCGGACTAGCCTACAATGAGCAGTTCTTC. It specifies CASTPGLAYNEQFF.

The rearrangement links TRBV6-5 to TRBJ1-6; D is ambiguous. CDR1 is MNHEY, CDR2 SVGAGI, per germline. V lost 2 bases to trimming and J lost 8 bases, with 4 bases between them. This CDR3 spans 12 amino acids. CDR3 residues: CASSYPDSPLHF. CDR3 bases: TGTGCCAGCAGTTACCCGGATTCACCCCTCCACTTT.

V usage is TRBV2 and J usage is TRBJ1-2, with no clear D. The V and J ends lost 6 bases and 9 bases respectively, with 17 bases between them. Germline assignment: CDR1 SNHLY and CDR2 FYNNEI. This CDR3 has 13 amino acids. The CDR3 coding sequence is TGTGCCAGCAGGCCAGGCGGGGTCTTTAGCTACACCTTC. Residues: CASRPGGVFSYTF.

This rearrangement joins TRBV28 to TRBJ1-1; 7 nucleotides match TRBD1. The CDR3 has 15 amino acids. The trim removed 3 bases at V and 5 bases at J, leaving 9 bases unmatched. Germline V gives CDR1 MDHEN, CDR2 SYDVKM. CDR3 bases: TGTGCCAGCAGTTTTGGTCAGGGGGTGGGGACTGAAGCTTTCTTT. Protein sequence: CASSFGQGVGTEAFF.

V gene TRBV21-1 combines with J gene TRBJ1-3. TRBV21-1 is a pseudogene locus. The CDR3 covers 17 residues. This chain's CDR3 is CASSKAPTRRSGNTIYF. DNA of the CDR3: TGTGCCAGCAGCAAAGCGCCAACCCGGCGCTCTGGAAACACCATATATTTT.

V is TRBV9 and J is TRBJ1-1; D gene uncertain. The CDR3 extends over 15 amino acids. Per the germline V gene, CDR1 is SGDLS and CDR2 is YYNGEE. Trimming took off 3 bases at V and 0 bases at J, with 12 bases between the two ends. DNA for the CDR3: TGTGCCAGCAGCGACCTCAGGAGCCTGAACACTGAAGCTTTCTTT. Translated: CASSDLRSLNTEAFF.

This CDR3 reads CASSLGSGYDTQYF. The CDR3 DNA sequence: TGCGCCAGCAGCTTGGGATCGGGGTACGATACGCAGTATTTT. The V gene is TRBV5-1, the J gene TRBJ2-3; the D gene is possibly TRBD2 (5 bases). Germline-derived CDR1 and CDR2 are SGHRS and YFSETQ. This CDR3 contains 14 residues. The ends were cut back, 0 bases at V and 6 bases at J, with 11 bases in the middle.

Here the CDR3 reads CASSLAIGGGELFF. The CDR3 nucleotides read TGTGCCAGCAGCTTAGCAATTGGAGGTGGGGAGCTGTTTTTT. The chain links TRBV7-2 to TRBJ2-2; D might be TRBD2 (5 bases). Trimming stripped 0 bases from V and 8 bases from J, with 10 bases between. The CDR3 is 14 residues long. CDR1 and CDR2 (germline): SGHTA, FQGNSA.

The chain is built from TRBV6-1 and TRBJ1-1; 7 bases are a match to TRBD1. The germline CDR1 and CDR2 sequences are MNHNS and SASEGT. The CDR3 covers 15 residues. The V gene end was trimmed by 4 bases and the J gene end by 0 bases; junction bases not matched to a gene: 5. For the CDR3, the DNA is TGTGCCAGCAGTGCAACAGGGGCGGTGAACACTGAAGCTTTCTTT. Translating gives CASSATGAVNTEAFF.

This clone appeared a few times. The chain carries TRBV12-1 and TRBJ2-7. TRBV12-1 is termed a pseudogene. CDR3 length: 12 residues. The CDR3 bases are TGTGCCAGCAGCTTTGCAGGGACCGAGCAGTACTTC. The encoded protein is CASSFAGTEQYF.

The chain is built from TRBV7-9 and TRBJ2-7, with 10 bases identical to TRBD1. CDR1 is SEHNR, CDR2 FQNEAQ, per germline (reference sequence). CDR3 length equals 14 residues. Trimming took 3 bases from V and 4 from J; bases not matched to a gene: 3. CDR3: CASSFRQGAYEQYF. The CDR3 bases are TGTGCCAGCAGCTTCAGACAGGGGGCGTACGAGCAGTACTTC.

The rearrangement uses TRBV2 and TRBJ1-6, with a tentative D call TRBD1 (5 bases). Germline-derived CDR1 and CDR2 are SNHLY and FYNNEI. The CDR3 totals 15 residues. V was shortened by 3 bases and J by 0 bases, with 6 bases between the two germline ends. CDR3 loop: CASSDQGSYNSPLHF. The CDR3 DNA follows: TGTGCCAGCAGTGACCAGGGCTCCTATAATTCACCCCTCCACTTT.

V gene TRBV18 combines with J gene TRBJ2-7; 7 bases agree with TRBD1. Germline V gene data show CDR1 as KGHSH and CDR2 as LQKENI. The junction had 4 bases not matched to a gene; V was cut back by 6 bases and J by 2 bases. The CDR3 spans 13 residues. CDR3 residues: CASSLGTAYEQYF. The CDR3 DNA reads as TGTGCCAGCTCCCTCGGGACAGCCTACGAGCAGTACTTC. The full variable domain, completed using reference TRBV18 and TRBJ2-7, is NAGVMQNPRHLVRRRGQEARLRCSPMKGHSHVYWYRQLPEEGLKFMVYLQKENIIDESGMPKERFSAEFPKEGPSILRIQQVVRGDSAAYFCASSLGTAYEQYFGPGTRLTVT.

The chain has TRBV6-1 and TRBJ2-7; 9 positions match TRBD1. The CDR3 sequence is 14 residues long. Per the germline V gene, CDR1 is MNHNS and CDR2 is SASEGT. V was pared by 8 bases and J by 5 bases, with 10 bases of the junction left unmatched. The CDR3 loop is CASWDRAFNNEQYF. The CDR3 nucleotides read TGTGCCAGCTGGGACAGGGCATTTAACAACGAGCAGTACTTC.

The V call is TRBV7-6, the J call TRBJ1-1; TRBD1 agrees at 7 bases. The CDR3 covers 17 residues. With V trimmed by 6 bases and J by 7 bases, 20 bases remained unmatched. Per germline, CDR1 SGHVS and CDR2 FNYEAQ. CDR3 protein: CASRPVNYRDRSNEAFF. The CDR3 DNA follows: TGTGCCAGCAGGCCCGTAAACTACCGGGACAGATCTAATGAAGCTTTCTTT.

This clone has a single count. This chain uses TRBV7-2 with TRBJ2-1; no definite D call. CDR1 is SGHTA, CDR2 FQGNSA, per germline. The CDR3 sequence is 14 residues long. Trimming took 7 bases from V and 5 from J, leaving 15 bases between them. DNA of the CDR3: TGTGCCAGCACCCTTTGGATAGCCGACAATGAGCAGTTCTTC. Protein sequence: CASTLWIADNEQFF.

Concerning this clone: Other DNA sequences in the same sample also yield this CDR3. The genes are TRBV28 and TRBJ1-2; no clear D. The CDR3 has 12 amino acids. Looked up from germline, CDR1 is MDHEN and CDR2 is SYDVKM. Trimming removed 2 bases at V and 5 bases at J, with 6 bases between. The CDR3 DNA follows: TGTGCCAGCAGTTTAGGAGGGTATGGCTACACCTTC. Its translation: CASSLGGYGYTF.

The CDR3 is CASSLESAYNEQFF. The DNA for the CDR3 is TGCGCCAGCAGCTTGGAATCCGCCTACAATGAGCAGTTCTTC. The rearrangement joins TRBV5-1 to TRBJ2-1; D not certain. This CDR3 is 14 amino acids long. CDR1 and CDR2 from the germline V gene are SGHRS and YFSETQ. V lost 0 bases to trimming and J lost 2 bases, with 6 bases between them.

V and J are TRBV10-3 and TRBJ2-7; tentative D call: TRBD1 (5 bases). Germline assignment: CDR1 ENHRY and CDR2 SYGVKD. The CDR3 is 11 residues long. Trimming took 10 bases from V and 4 from J, leaving 11 bases between them. CDR3 residues: CATKTEYEQYF. As DNA, the CDR3 is TGTGCCACCAAGACAGAGTACGAGCAGTACTTC.

This clone was seen once. This chain joins TRBV27 and TRBJ1-6, with 9 bases identical to TRBD1. The CDR3 contains 15 residues. J lost 9 bases, V lost 6 bases, and 9 bases had no gene match. Looked up from germline, CDR1 is MNHEY and CDR2 is SMNVEV (reference sequence). CDR3 in DNA: TGTGCCAGCAGCAGAACCGGGACAGGGCTTTCACCCCTCCACTTT. It yields the protein CASSRTGTGLSPLHF.

The chain has TRBV19 and TRBJ1-1; 8 nucleotides match TRBD1. Germline CDR1 LNHDA, CDR2 SQIVND (reference sequence). The V segment lost 1 base and the J segment 6 bases; nucleotides outside the gene matches: 4. The CDR3 runs to 14 residues. DNA of the CDR3: TGTGCCAGTAGTATAGGGACAGGGCTCCCTGAAGCTTTCTTT. This translates into CASSIGTGLPEAFF.

This sequence joins TRBV11-2 and TRBJ1-6; D is uncertain. Per the germline V gene, CDR1 is SGHAT and CDR2 is FQNNGV. V gave up 5 bases and J gave up 3 bases, with 11 bases separating them. CDR3 size: 15 residues. The CDR3 sequence: CASSPGSNYNSPLHF. DNA of the CDR3: TGTGCCAGCAGCCCCGGCAGTAACTATAATTCACCCCTCCACTTT.

The J gene is TRBJ1-6, the V gene TRBV5-3, with D unclear. TRBV5-3 is designated an ORF whose function remains uncertain. The CDR3 spans 18 residues. The ends were cut back, 4 bases at V and 9 bases at J, with 26 bases in the middle. The CDR3 DNA reads as TGTGCCAGAAGCCCTACTCCGTCAGGTGAACCCTTCGGTTCACCCCTCCACTTT. Translation: CARSPTPSGEPFGSPLHF.

The J gene is TRBJ1-1, the V gene TRBV30; the match to TRBD1 covers 11 bases. The V segment lost 3 bases and the J segment 5 bases; nucleotides outside the gene matches: 11. This CDR3 has 16 amino acids. Germline lookup yields CDR1 GTSNPN and CDR2 SVGIG (reference sequence). The CDR3 reads CAWRSSPGQGGTEAFF. The CDR3, as DNA: TGTGCCTGGAGGTCGAGCCCGGGACAGGGGGGAACTGAAGCTTTCTTT.

The chain joins TRBV7-6 to TRBJ2-1; D may be TRBD2 (6 bases). Trimming took 4 bases from V and 9 from J, leaving 7 bases between them. Germline loops: CDR1 SGHVS, CDR2 FNYEAQ. The CDR3 sequence is 11 residues long. CDR3 nucleotide sequence: TGTGCCAGCAGCTCGGAGGGTGAGCAGTTCTTC. Protein product: CASSSEGEQFF.

This clone has only one observation. The rearrangement joins TRBV5-1 to TRBJ1-4, with 9 bases matching TRBD1. Germline-derived CDR1 and CDR2 are SGHRS and YFSETQ. The V and J ends lost 2 bases and 5 bases, in that order; junction bases with no gene match: 1. The CDR3 totals 14 residues. CDR3 sequence reads: CASSFGQGNEKLFF. The CDR3 DNA reads TGCGCCAGCAGCTTCGGACAGGGGAATGAAAAACTGTTTTTT.

The chain carries TRBV10-1 and TRBJ2-1, with D possibly TRBD2 on 5 matching bases. The germline V gene has CDR1 WNHNN and CDR2 SYGVQD (reference sequence). The CDR3 is 13 amino acids. Trimming removed 5 bases at V and 2 bases at J, with 7 bases between. In DNA form, the CDR3 reads TGCGCCAGCAGTCGGGATACCTACAATGAGCAGTTCTTC. Protein: CASSRDTYNEQFF.